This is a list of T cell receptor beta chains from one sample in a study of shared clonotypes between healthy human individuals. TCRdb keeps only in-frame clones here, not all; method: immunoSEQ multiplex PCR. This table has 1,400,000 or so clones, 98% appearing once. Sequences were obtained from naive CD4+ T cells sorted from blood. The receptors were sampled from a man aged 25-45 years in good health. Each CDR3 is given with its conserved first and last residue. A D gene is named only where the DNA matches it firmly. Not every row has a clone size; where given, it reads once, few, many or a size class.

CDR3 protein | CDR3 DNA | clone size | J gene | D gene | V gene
CASGTLDYGYTF | TGTGCCAGTGGTACTTTGGACTATGGCTACACCTTC | . | TRBJ1-2 | . | TRBV27
CASSPTGVVTDTQYF | TGTGCCAGCAGTCCCACTGGGGTGGTGACAGATACGCAGTATTTT | . | TRBJ2-3 | . | TRBV7-3
CASSVGLAGVAEQFF | TGTGCCAGTAGTGTCGGACTAGCGGGAGTAGCGGAGCAGTTCTTC | . | TRBJ2-1 | TRBD2 | TRBV19
CASSSGREQFF | TGTGCCAGCAGCTCCGGACGCGAGCAGTTCTTC | . | TRBJ2-1 | . | TRBV11-2
CASTSYSTNTGELFF | TGTGCCAGCACATCATACAGCACGAACACCGGGGAGCTGTTTTTT | . | TRBJ2-2 | . | TRBV6-5
CASSPRTSTFTDTQYF | TGTGCCAGCAGTCCCCGGACTAGCACGTTCACAGATACGCAGTATTTT | . | TRBJ2-3 | TRBD2 | TRBV6-6
CASTSSGTRGDTQYF | TGTGCCAGCACCTCTTCCGGGACGAGGGGAGATACGCAGTATTTT | . | TRBJ2-3 | . | TRBV7-9
CASSQDHRNLAGAIEQYF | TGCGCCAGCAGCCAAGATCATCGGAATCTAGCGGGAGCAATCGAGCAGTACTTC | . | TRBJ2-7 | TRBD2 | TRBV4-3
CASSTSAGPDYEQYF | TGTGCCAGCAGCACCAGCGCAGGGCCGGACTACGAGCAGTACTTC | . | TRBJ2-7 | . | TRBV2
CASSRRGTALWNTEAFF | TGTGCCAGCAGCCGTCGAGGGACAGCTCTTTGGAACACTGAAGCTTTCTTT | . | TRBJ1-1 | TRBD1 | TRBV13
CASSEWRGGSYEQYF | TGCGCCAGCAGTGAGTGGAGAGGGGGATCCTACGAGCAGTACTTC | . | TRBJ2-7 | . | TRBV10-1
CASSEGLAETLF | TGTGCCAGCAGTGAAGGCCTAGCGGAGACTCTTTTT | . | TRBJ2-3 | TRBD2 | TRBV6-1
CASTFLGGTDTQYF | TGCGCCAGCACTTTCTTGGGCGGCACAGATACGCAGTATTTT | . | TRBJ2-3 | . | TRBV5-1
CASSSTPGTGVGSADTGELFF | TGTGCCAGCAGCTCAACCCCCGGGACAGGTGTCGGTTCAGCGGACACCGGGGAGCTGTTTTTT | . | TRBJ2-2 | TRBD1 | TRBV7-6
CASSFGTVSILWAGANVLTF | TGCGCCAGCAGCTTTGGCACAGTCTCTATTTTGTGGGCTGGGGCCAACGTCCTGACTTTC | once | TRBJ2-6 | . | TRBV5-1
CASSKEGWSYEQYF | TGTGCCAGCAGTAAAGAGGGTTGGTCCTACGAGCAGTACTTC | . | TRBJ2-7 | . | TRBV2
CASSLVFSPVALYEQYF | TGTGCCAGCAGCTTAGTTTTCTCCCCGGTAGCGTTATACGAGCAGTACTTC | . | TRBJ2-7 | . | TRBV11-2
CASKSGSAFYNEQFF | TGTGCCAGCAAAAGCGGGAGCGCCTTTTACAATGAGCAGTTCTTC | . | TRBJ2-1 | TRBD2 | TRBV11-2
CASSQDWGTTYNEQFF | TGTGCCAGCAGCCAAGATTGGGGGACTACCTACAATGAGCAGTTCTTC | . | TRBJ2-1 | TRBD2 | TRBV14
CASSSAGQAAGFF | TGTGCCAGCAGCTCCGCGGGGCAGGCCGCCGGGTTCTTC | . | TRBJ2-1 | . | TRBV5-4
CASSPGVFGTLNTEAFF | TGTGCCAGCTCACCAGGTGTTTTCGGGACATTGAACACTGAAGCTTTCTTT | . | TRBJ1-1 | . | TRBV18
CASSAQTGNYNEQFF | TGTGCCAGCAGCGCACAGACAGGGAACTACAATGAGCAGTTCTTC | . | TRBJ2-1 | TRBD1 | TRBV9
CASSSLRDTEAFF | TGTGCCAGCAGCTCACTGAGGGACACTGAAGCTTTCTTT | . | TRBJ1-1 | . | TRBV7-2
CASSQDGHNKGGTEAFF | TGCGCCAGCAGCCAAGATGGGCACAATAAGGGGGGCACTGAAGCTTTCTTT | . | TRBJ1-1 | . | TRBV4-3
CASSERGYRSGELFF | TGCGCCAGCAGTGAGAGGGGGTACAGGTCCGGGGAGCTGTTTTTT | . | TRBJ2-2 | . | TRBV10-1
CASSRTSGPAEQYF | TGCGCCAGCAGCCGGACTAGCGGGCCCGCCGAGCAGTACTTC | . | TRBJ2-7 | TRBD2 | TRBV5-1
CASSYSNPTGELFF | TGTGCCAGCAGTTACTCAAACCCTACCGGGGAGCTGTTTTTT | . | TRBJ2-2 | . | TRBV6-5
CASSLAPGQGDYEQYF | TGTGCCAGCAGCTTAGCGCCGGGACAGGGGGACTACGAGCAGTACTTC | . | TRBJ2-7 | TRBD1 | TRBV7-6
CASSQDLTSSNQPQHF | TGCGCCAGCAGCCAAGATTTAACGTCTAGCAATCAGCCCCAGCATTTT | . | TRBJ1-5 | . | TRBV4-3
CASSQVQRESDEQYF | TGTGCCAGCAGCCAAGTACAGCGGGAGAGCGACGAGCAGTACTTC | . | TRBJ2-7 | TRBD2 | TRBV4-2
CASSTRLALNTGELFF | TGTGCCAGTAGTACCCGACTAGCGCTGAACACCGGGGAGCTGTTTTTT | . | TRBJ2-2 | TRBD2 | TRBV19
CASSYARQGGYEQYF | TGTGCCAGCAGTTATGCCCGTCAGGGGGGCTACGAGCAGTACTTC | . | TRBJ2-7 | . | TRBV6-5
CASSLGLNQETQYF | TGTGCCAGCAGCTTAGGGCTGAACCAAGAGACCCAGTACTTC | . | TRBJ2-5 | . | TRBV7-2
CASSQDSRGLGRHF | TGTGCCAGCAGCCAAGACTCCCGAGGTCTTGGGCGGCACTTC | . | TRBJ2-7 | . | TRBV7-9
CAWTHDGTKPHGLLNTQYF | TGTGCCTGGACCCATGACGGGACTAAGCCTCACGGATTGTTGAATACGCAGTATTTT | . | TRBJ2-3 | TRBD2 | TRBV30
CASSEQGEGTEAFF | TGTGCCAGCAGTGAACAGGGCGAAGGCACTGAAGCTTTCTTT | . | TRBJ1-1 | . | TRBV6-4
CASSGDRERGNTGNTIYF | TGTGCCAGCAGCGGGGACAGGGAAAGGGGGAACACTGGAAACACCATATATTTT | . | TRBJ1-3 | TRBD1 | TRBV7-9
CASSWDRSSYNEQFF | TGTGCCAGCAGTTGGGACAGGAGCTCCTACAATGAGCAGTTCTTC | . | TRBJ2-1 | TRBD1 | TRBV6-1
CASEPAGGHWLDTQYF | TGTGCCAGCGAACCCGCGGGAGGGCATTGGCTAGATACGCAGTATTTT | . | TRBJ2-3 | TRBD2 | TRBV27
CASSRTSLASMNTGELFF | TGTGCCAGCTCACGAACGAGTCTAGCGTCAATGAACACCGGGGAGCTGTTTTTT | . | TRBJ2-2 | . | TRBV18
CASSLELAREQYF | TGTGCCAGCAGCTTGGAACTAGCTCGGGAGCAGTACTTC | . | TRBJ2-7 | . | TRBV5-5
CASSRGLSSYEQYF | TGTGCCAGCTCACGGGGCCTGAGCTCCTACGAGCAGTACTTC | . | TRBJ2-7 | . | TRBV18
CASSHTRAGSYEQYF | TGTGCCAGCAGCCATACCCGGGCTGGCTCCTACGAGCAGTACTTC | once | TRBJ2-7 | . | TRBV5-6
CSIAVDRDTGYTF | TGCAGCATTGCCGTGGACCGGGACACCGGCTACACCTTC | . | TRBJ1-2 | . | TRBV29-1
CARDPYYEQYF | TGTGCCCGAGATCCGTACTACGAGCAGTACTTC | . | TRBJ2-7 | . | TRBV14
CAWTPTRGEQFF | TGTGCCTGGACTCCCACCCGGGGGGAGCAGTTCTTC | once | TRBJ2-1 | . | TRBV30
CASSVGTSENNEQFF | TGCGCCAGCAGTGTAGGGACTAGCGAGAACAATGAGCAGTTCTTC | . | TRBJ2-1 | TRBD2 | TRBV10-1
CASGKGRGSDEQFF | TGTGCCAGCGGTAAAGGACGCGGTAGCGATGAGCAGTTCTTC | . | TRBJ2-1 | . | TRBV2
CASSELGWNTEAFF | TGCGCCAGCAGTGAGCTGGGATGGAACACTGAAGCTTTCTTT | . | TRBJ1-1 | . | TRBV10-2
CASSLGTSGSDEQFF | TGTGCCAGCAGCCTGGGGACTAGCGGGAGCGATGAGCAGTTCTTC | . | TRBJ2-1 | TRBD2 | TRBV7-9
CASSEASGVGQPQHF | TGTGCCAGCAGTGAAGCGTCGGGTGTCGGACAGCCCCAGCATTTT | . | TRBJ1-5 | . | TRBV6-1
CASSVDRVRETQYF | TGTGCCAGCAGTGTCGACAGGGTTCGGGAGACCCAGTACTTC | . | TRBJ2-5 | TRBD1 | TRBV25-1
CASSLGLAARDTQYF | TGTGCCAGCAGCTTAGGGCTAGCGGCCCGGGATACGCAGTATTTT | . | TRBJ2-3 | TRBD2 | TRBV7-9
CASSAPTSGAVPSASTDTQYF | TGTGCCAGCAGCGCGCCCACTAGCGGGGCGGTCCCTTCAGCTAGCACAGATACGCAGTATTTT | . | TRBJ2-3 | TRBD2 | TRBV9
CASSLQSLLVGELFF | TGTGCCAGCAGCTTACAAAGTCTTCTTGTCGGGGAGCTGTTTTTT | . | TRBJ2-2 | . | TRBV7-6
CASSQLALSYEQYF | TGCGCCAGCAGCCAACTAGCGCTGAGCTACGAGCAGTACTTC | . | TRBJ2-7 | . | TRBV4-1
CASSLLATQLSYNEQFF | TGCGCCAGCAGCTTGCTTGCGACACAACTCTCCTACAATGAGCAGTTCTTC | . | TRBJ2-1 | . | TRBV5-1